What follows describes a single T cell receptor (beta chain). The sample comes from a study of blood T cell repertoires in COVID-19. About the research overall: From T cells, B-cell-depleted T cells, or PBMCs came the material, which was cDNA or gDNA.

Germline V CDR1 and CDR2: LNHNV, YYDKDF (reference sequence). With 0 bases removed from V and 1 base from J, the gap between germline ends came to 15 bases. This CDR3 has 17 residues. Seattle patients were enrolled while actively infected and followed longitudinally. Profiling relied on immunoSEQ multiplex PCR, and the TCRdb table lists in-frame clones only, not all of them. The repertoire holds approximately 350,000 clones, about 90% seen once, with around 3% in the top ten. The chain has TRBV15 and TRBJ1-1; a possible D gene is TRBD1 (5 bases). The sequenced material came from peripheral blood. This TCR came from a woman in her twenties or thirties with COVID-19, enrolled during active disease. Here the CDR3 reads CATSRDLIREWNTEAFF. Here the CDR3 DNA reads TGTGCCACCAGCAGAGACTTAATCAGGGAATGGAACACTGAAGCTTTCTTT.